This section outlines one T cell receptor (beta chain) sequence together with its context. These data belong to a study of T-cell memory formation after mild COVID-19. Barcoded TCR alpha and TCR beta cDNA libraries with UMIs came from 5'RACE using constant-segment primers. TCRdb itself ran the 5' RACE reads through MiXCR, one entry per CDR3 protein. Of roughly 580,000 distinct CDR3 sequences in the sample, around 17% were seen once. The CDR3 sequence is 15 residues long. V was shortened by 1 base and J by 6 bases, with 12 bases between the two germline ends. From germline, CDR1 is MNHEY and CDR2 SMNVEV (reference sequence).

Input material: PBMCs or a T cell subset sorted from them (not recorded which). The TCR comes from an adult woman who had mild COVID-19 (a few samples of this study predate the infection). Cell type and time point are not known. The J gene is TRBJ2-2, the V gene TRBV27; unclear D gene. The CDR3 DNA reads as TGTGCCAGCAGTTTATTGGGAAATTCGGCCGGGGAGCTGTTTTTT. Its translation: CASSLLGNSAGELFF.